Described below is a single T cell receptor (beta chain) sequence and its context. Antigen: not known. The sample belongs to a study of vaccination effects on CD4 cells after COVID-19. Method: immunoSEQ multiplex PCR; TCRdb's copy keeps in-frame clones and lacks some. This table holds 30,000 to 45,000 clones, 66% found once. V lost 5 bases and J lost 6; bases outside the gene matches: 8. This CDR3 has 14 residues. Germline CDR1 and CDR2: SEHNR and FQNEAQ (reference sequence). The study's findings and limits: Early timepoints after infection were absent, and convalescent patients were few in the study. Within healthy vaccinees, only 1 of 255 vaccine-induced clones displayed cross-reactivity with common cold coronaviruses.

Using viral peptide pools, the ViraFEST assay grew out antigen-specific CD4+ T cells prior to sequencing. Researchers isolated CD4+ T cells once ten to eleven days of culture had elapsed. Vaccine recipients, nucleocapsid antibody negative, had no prior SARS-CoV-2 infection. Every well housed two million PBMC, which grew in culture alongside 10 IU/ml IL-2 and about 10 ug/ml peptides. IL-2 medium took the place of half the medium on both days 3 and 7. Sequenced here: CD4+ T cells from PBMCs cultured with HCoV-OC43 spike peptides, sampled before COVID-19 vaccination. Regarding subset: HCoV-OC43 spike overlapping peptide pool stimulation. The sequence came from a human donor who received a COVID-19 vaccine. The J gene is TRBJ1-1, the V gene TRBV7-9; 8 bases fit TRBD1. Here the CDR3 reads CASSRYRGDPEAFF. For the CDR3, the DNA is TGTGCCAGCAGCCGTTACAGGGGGGACCCTGAAGCTTTCTTT.